This T cell receptor (beta chain) was captured by sequencing in a study of beta chain features in type 1 diabetes. Germline V gene lookup returns CDR1 KGHSH and CDR2 LQKENI. CDR3 length: 17 residues. Unmatched junction bases numbered 8, after V lost 2 bases and J lost 2 bases. Every bit of the isolated RNA underwent reverse transcription, so sequencing read expressed TCRB transcripts. Profiled with immunoSEQ multiplex PCR; TCRdb holds only in-frame clones, not every one. The sample includes some 350,000 clones, about 13% of them seen just once. Study-level results: TCRB CDR3 length was moderately but significantly reduced in all four CD4+ subsets of Type 1 diabetes patients. When cDNA is sequenced, cells with high TCR expression could be over-represented.

This clone was detected only a few times. Its antigen is not identified. The sample taken for sequencing was naive CD4+ T cells from blood. The chain uses TRBV18 and TRBJ2-3, with TRBD2 identical over 9 bases. This sequence was found in a young woman with type 1 diabetes. CDR3 sequence: CASSPSGAGGLTDTQYF. The CDR3 DNA follows: TGTGCCAGCTCACCAAGTGGAGCGGGAGGACTCACAGATACGCAGTATTTT.